The TCR beta chain described here comes from a study of shared clonotypes between healthy human individuals. Study information: Per donor, CD8 memory used one plate, CD8 naive used two, CD4 memory used three and CD4 naive used three.

Within Nashville, Tennessee resided all donors, each a Caucasian adult. Broader study findings: Naive CD4 clonotypes overlapped across several donors at roughly 5%.

This clone was counted between two and nine times. Its antigen is not identified. The same CDR3 can be traced to other DNA sequences in this sample. The table came from immunoSEQ multiplex PCR; TCRdb's copy has only in-frame clones and leaves some out. In the table there are roughly 2.5 million clones, around 90% of which are singletons. The sequenced material came from naive CD4+ T cells sorted from blood. The subset was: CD45RA+ positively selected. The sequence derives from a man younger than 35 in good health.

The CDR3 spells CASSLGGNEQFF. The CDR3 DNA is TGTGCCAGCAGCTTGGGGGGTAATGAGCAGTTCTTC. The V gene is TRBV5-4, the J gene TRBJ2-1, with D uncertain. V dropped 0 bases and J dropped 7 bases, with 5 bases sitting between them. Germline assignment: CDR1 SGHNT and CDR2 YYREEE (reference sequence). This CDR3 is 12 amino acids long.